A selection of T cell receptor beta chains follows, all from one sample in a study of Graves' ophthalmopathy and Graves' hyperthyroidism. Each CDR3 protein gets one entry after TCRdb re-called the multiplex PCR reads with MiXCR. The sample includes over 150,000 distinct CDR3 sequences, 37% of them seen just once. Material for sequencing was peripheral blood. These receptors all stem from a woman aged 40 to 55 with Graves' ophthalmopathy. The CDR3 runs from the conserved cysteine through the conserved F or W. The D gene is left open where the match is weak. For some rows the clone size is stated as once, few or many, or as a class when expanded; others skip it.

TRBV6-1,-,many,TRBJ1-2,CASSELDYGYTF,TGTGCCAGCAGTGAATTGGACTATGGCTACACCTTC
TRBV27,-,many,TRBJ1-5,CASSPVGGRSNQPQHF,TGTGCCAGCAGCCCCGTGGGGGGGCGTAGCAATCAGCCCCAGCATTTT
TRBV6-1,-,many,TRBJ2-1,CASGMGPAYHNEQFF,TGTGCCAGCGGCATGGGACCAGCGTACCACAATGAGCAGTTCTTC
TRBV12-3/TRBV12-4,-,-,TRBJ1-2,CASRRTANYGYTF,TGTGCCAGCAGAAGGACCGCTAACTATGGCTACACCTTC
TRBV28,TRBD1,many,TRBJ2-7,CASSPGQGGVYEQYF,TGTGCCAGCAGTCCAGGACAGGGGGGAGTCTACGAGCAGTACTTC
TRBV27,TRBD1,many,TRBJ1-3,CASRGQGAGNTIYF,TGTGCCAGCAGGGGACAGGGGGCTGGAAACACCATATATTTT
TRBV7-2,-,many,TRBJ2-5,CASSLDAGGETQYF,TGTGCCAGCAGCTTAGATGCCGGGGGAGAGACCCAGTACTTC
TRBV27,-,many,TRBJ2-7,CASSGGSLIEQYF,TGTGCCAGCAGTGGGGGTTCCCTCATCGAGCAGTACTTC
TRBV6-2/TRBV6-3,-,few,TRBJ2-7,CASRSHRGYYEQYF,TGTGCCAGCAGGTCACACCGGGGCTACTACGAGCAGTACTTC
TRBV28,-,once,TRBJ1-1,CASSLSGRGRYAFF,TGTGCCAGCAGTTTATCGGGCAGGGGACGATACGCTTTCTTT
TRBV7-8,-,few,TRBJ2-7,CASSSSPNPYEQYF,TGTGCCAGCAGCTCGTCACCGAATCCCTACGAGCAGTACTTC
TRBV18,TRBD1,many,TRBJ2-4,CASSPKRTGTYIQYF,TGTGCCAGCTCTCCAAAAAGGACAGGGACGTACATTCAGTACTTC
TRBV7-8,-,few,TRBJ2-7,CATTRQGDEQYF,TGTGCCACTACACGGCAGGGCGACGAGCAGTACTTC
TRBV18,TRBD1,many,TRBJ1-1,CASSPQGALTEAFF,TGTGCCAGCTCACCACAGGGGGCACTCACTGAAGCTTTCTTT
TRBV27,-,-,TRBJ1-5,CASSRRGNQPQHF,TGTGCCAGCAGTCGAAGGGGGAATCAGCCCCAGCATTTT
TRBV29-1,-,many,TRBJ2-2,CSVDRGTTGELFF,TGCAGCGTGGACCGCGGGACGACCGGGGAGCTGTTTTTT
TRBV6-5,-,-,TRBJ1-1,CASSYTKGGRTEAFF,TGTGCCAGCAGTTACACTAAAGGGGGGCGGACTGAAGCTTTCTTT
TRBV6-1,TRBD1,many,TRBJ1-6,CASTTGDRVNSPLHF,TGTGCCAGCACCACGGGTGACAGGGTAAATTCACCCCTCCACTTT
TRBV2,-,many,TRBJ1-5,CASSEGGHSQHF,TGTGCCAGCAGTGAGGGAGGGCATTCCCAGCATTTT
TRBV5-1,-,-,TRBJ1-1,CASSSSRTGDTEAFF,TGCGCCAGCAGCTCCTCGAGGACGGGAGACACTGAAGCTTTCTTT
TRBV4-2,-,many,TRBJ1-1,CASSPQGGGTEAFF,TGTGCCAGCAGCCCCCAGGGAGGAGGCACTGAAGCTTTCTTT
TRBV6-1,-,-,TRBJ1-2,CASSERLGNYGYTF,TGTGCCAGCAGTGAAAGGCTGGGTAACTATGGCTACACCTTC
TRBV11-2,-,many,TRBJ1-1,CASSPNRAIGTEAFF,TGTGCCAGCAGCCCTAATAGGGCCATTGGCACTGAAGCTTTCTTT
TRBV11-1,TRBD1,many,TRBJ2-3,CASSTYWDRPSTDTQYF,TGTGCCAGCAGCACCTACTGGGACAGGCCTAGCACAGATACGCAGTATTTT
TRBV11-2,-,-,TRBJ2-5,CASSLAPGRQETQYF,TGTGCCAGCAGCTTGGCACCCGGACGACAAGAGACCCAGTACTTC